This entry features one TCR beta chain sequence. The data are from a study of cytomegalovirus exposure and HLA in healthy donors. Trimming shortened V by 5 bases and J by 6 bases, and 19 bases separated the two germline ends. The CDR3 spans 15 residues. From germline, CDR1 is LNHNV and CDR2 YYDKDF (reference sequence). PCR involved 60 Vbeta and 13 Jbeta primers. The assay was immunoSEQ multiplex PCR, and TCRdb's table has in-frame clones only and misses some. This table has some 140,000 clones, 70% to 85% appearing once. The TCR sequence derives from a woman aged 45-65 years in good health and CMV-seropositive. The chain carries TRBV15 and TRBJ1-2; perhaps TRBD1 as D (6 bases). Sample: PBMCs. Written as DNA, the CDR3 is TGTGCCACCAGCTACCGGAGGACAGAAGAAAATGGCTACACCTTC. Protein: CATSYRRTEENGYTF.